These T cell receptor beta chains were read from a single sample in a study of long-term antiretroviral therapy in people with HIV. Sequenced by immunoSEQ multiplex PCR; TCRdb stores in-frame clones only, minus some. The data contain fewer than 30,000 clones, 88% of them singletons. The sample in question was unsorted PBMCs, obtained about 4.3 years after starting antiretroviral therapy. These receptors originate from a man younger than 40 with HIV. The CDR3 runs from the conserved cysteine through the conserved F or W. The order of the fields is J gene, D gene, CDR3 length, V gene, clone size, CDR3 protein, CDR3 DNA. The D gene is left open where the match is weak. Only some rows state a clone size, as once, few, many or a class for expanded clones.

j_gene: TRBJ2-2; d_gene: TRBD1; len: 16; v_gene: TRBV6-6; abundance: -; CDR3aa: CASSYRNRGDTGELFF; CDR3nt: TGTGCCAGCAGTTATAGGAACAGGGGTGACACCGGGGAGCTGTTTTTT
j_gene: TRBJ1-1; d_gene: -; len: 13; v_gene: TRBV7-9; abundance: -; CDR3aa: CASSPQENTEAFF; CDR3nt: TGTGCCAGCAGCCCGCAGGAGAACACTGAAGCTTTCTTT
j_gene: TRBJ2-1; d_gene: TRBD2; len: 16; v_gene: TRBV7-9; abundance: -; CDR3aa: CASSLPRLAGPNEQFF; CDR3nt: TGTGCCAGCAGCCTCCCTCGACTAGCAGGGCCCAATGAGCAGTTCTTC
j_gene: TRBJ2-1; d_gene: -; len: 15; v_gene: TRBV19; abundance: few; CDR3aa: CASSIDRSSYNEQFF; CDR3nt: TGTGCCAGTAGTATAGATCGGAGCTCCTACAATGAGCAGTTCTTC
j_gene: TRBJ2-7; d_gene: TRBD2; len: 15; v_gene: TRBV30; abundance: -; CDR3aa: CAWSVIAGVPYEQYF; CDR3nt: TGTGCCTGGAGTGTAATAGCGGGAGTTCCCTACGAGCAGTACTTC
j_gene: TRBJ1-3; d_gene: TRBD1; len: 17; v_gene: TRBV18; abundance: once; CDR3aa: CASSPLTGAPSGNTIYF; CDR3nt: TGTGCCAGCTCACCCCTAACAGGGGCACCCTCTGGAAACACCATATATTTT
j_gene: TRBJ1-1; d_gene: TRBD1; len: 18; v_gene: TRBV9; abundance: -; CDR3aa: CASSVVGGWTGGLTEAFF; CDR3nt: TGTGCCAGCAGCGTAGTGGGAGGGTGGACAGGGGGCCTCACTGAAGCTTTCTTT
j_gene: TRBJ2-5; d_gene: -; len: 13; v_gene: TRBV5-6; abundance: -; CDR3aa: CASSLGARETQYF; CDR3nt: TGTGCCAGCAGCTTGGGGGCCCGAGAGACCCAGTACTTC
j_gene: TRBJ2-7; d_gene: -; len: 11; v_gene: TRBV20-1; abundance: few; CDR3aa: CSAQAQDEQYF; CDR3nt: TGCAGTGCTCAGGCGCAGGACGAGCAGTACTTC
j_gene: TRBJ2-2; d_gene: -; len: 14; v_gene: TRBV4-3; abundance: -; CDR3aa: CASTPGLNTGELFF; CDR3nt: TGCGCCAGCACCCCTGGACTTAACACCGGGGAGCTGTTTTTT
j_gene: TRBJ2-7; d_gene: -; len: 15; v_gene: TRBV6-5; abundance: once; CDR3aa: CASSPLGTTTYEQYF; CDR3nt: TGTGCCAGCAGTCCCCTGGGGACAACTACCTACGAGCAGTACTTC
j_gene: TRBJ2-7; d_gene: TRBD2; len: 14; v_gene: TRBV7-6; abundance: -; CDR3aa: CASSRLAGTYEQYF; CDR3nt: TGTGCCAGCAGCCGCCTAGCGGGGACCTACGAGCAGTACTTC
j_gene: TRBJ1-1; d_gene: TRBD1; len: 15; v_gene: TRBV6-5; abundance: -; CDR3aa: CASSYSRQGGTEAFF; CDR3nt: TGTGCCAGCAGTTACTCGAGGCAGGGGGGCACTGAAGCTTTCTTT
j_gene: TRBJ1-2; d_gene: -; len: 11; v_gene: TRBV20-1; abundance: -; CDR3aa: CSASKVSGYTF; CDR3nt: TGCAGTGCTAGTAAGGTGTCTGGCTACACCTTC
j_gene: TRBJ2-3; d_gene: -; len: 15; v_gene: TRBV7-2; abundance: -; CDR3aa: CASSSVSGYEDTQYF; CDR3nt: TGTGCCAGCAGCTCGGTTAGCGGATACGAAGATACGCAGTATTTT
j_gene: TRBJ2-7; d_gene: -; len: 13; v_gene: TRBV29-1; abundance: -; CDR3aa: CSVEVGLSYEQYF; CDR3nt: TGCAGCGTTGAAGTAGGTCTTTCCTACGAGCAGTACTTC
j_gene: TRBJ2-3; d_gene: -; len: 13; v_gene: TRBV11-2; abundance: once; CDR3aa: CASSDPPSDTQYF; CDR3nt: TGTGCCAGCAGTGATCCGCCCTCAGATACGCAGTATTTT
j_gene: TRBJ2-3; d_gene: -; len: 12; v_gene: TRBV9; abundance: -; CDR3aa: CASSVVADTQYF; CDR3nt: TGTGCCAGCAGCGTAGTCGCAGATACGCAGTATTTT
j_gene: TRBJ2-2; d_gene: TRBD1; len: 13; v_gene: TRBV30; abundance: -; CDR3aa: CAWSVKGAGELFF; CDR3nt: TGTGCCTGGAGTGTAAAGGGGGCGGGGGAGCTGTTTTTT
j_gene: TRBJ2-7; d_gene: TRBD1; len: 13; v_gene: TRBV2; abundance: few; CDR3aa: CASSRDSPYEQYF; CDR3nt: TGTGCCAGCAGCAGGGACAGCCCCTACGAGCAGTACTTC
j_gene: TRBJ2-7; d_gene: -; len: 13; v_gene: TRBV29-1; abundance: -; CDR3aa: CSVASGNSYEQYF; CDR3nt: TGCAGCGTTGCATCAGGGAACTCCTACGAGCAGTACTTC
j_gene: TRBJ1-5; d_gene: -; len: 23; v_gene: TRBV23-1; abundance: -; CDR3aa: CASSQSAPRTQGCTVAGNQPQHF; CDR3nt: TGCGCCAGCAGTCAATCGGCCCCTCGAACTCAGGGATGTACGGTTGCGGGCAATCAGCCCCAGCATTTT
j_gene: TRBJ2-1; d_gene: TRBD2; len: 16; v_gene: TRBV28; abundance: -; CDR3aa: CASSFSSGSEGYEQFF; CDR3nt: TGTGCCAGCAGTTTCTCCAGCGGGAGTGAGGGGTATGAGCAGTTCTTC
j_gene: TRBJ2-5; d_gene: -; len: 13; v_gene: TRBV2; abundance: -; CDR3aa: CASSLGLGETQYF; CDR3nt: TGTGCCAGCAGCTTGGGCCTCGGAGAGACCCAGTACTTC
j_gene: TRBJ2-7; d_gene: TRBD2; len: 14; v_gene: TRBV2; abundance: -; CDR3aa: CASSAERGSYEQYF; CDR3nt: TGTGCCAGCAGTGCGGAGCGGGGCTCCTACGAGCAGTACTTC
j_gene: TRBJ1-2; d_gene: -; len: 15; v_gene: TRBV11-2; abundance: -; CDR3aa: CASSLDFGGGFGYTF; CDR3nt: TGTGCCAGCAGCTTAGATTTCGGGGGCGGGTTTGGCTACACCTTC
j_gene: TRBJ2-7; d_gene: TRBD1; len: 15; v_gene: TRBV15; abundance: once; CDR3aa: CATSSGTGVAYEQYF; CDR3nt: TGTGCCACCAGCAGCGGGACAGGGGTTGCCTACGAGCAGTACTTC
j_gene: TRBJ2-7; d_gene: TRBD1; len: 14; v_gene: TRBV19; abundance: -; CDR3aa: CASRAGTASYEQYF; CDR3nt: TGTGCCAGTAGAGCCGGGACAGCCTCCTACGAGCAGTACTTC
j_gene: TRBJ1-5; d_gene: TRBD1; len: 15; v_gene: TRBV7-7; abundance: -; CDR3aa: CASSLGGQGNQPQHF; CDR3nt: TGTGCTAGCAGCTTAGGGGGACAGGGGAATCAGCCCCAGCATTTT
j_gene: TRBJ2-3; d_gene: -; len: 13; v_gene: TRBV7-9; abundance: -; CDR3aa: CASRYGTADTQYF; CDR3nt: TGTGCCAGCAGATACGGGACTGCGGATACGCAGTATTTT
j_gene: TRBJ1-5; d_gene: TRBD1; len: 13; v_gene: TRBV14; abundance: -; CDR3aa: CASSQTGLQPQHF; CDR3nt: TGTGCCAGCAGCCAGACAGGGCTCCAGCCCCAGCATTTT
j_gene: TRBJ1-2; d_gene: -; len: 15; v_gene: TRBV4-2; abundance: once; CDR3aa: CASSQDRMEGNGYTF; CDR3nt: TGTGCCAGCAGCCAAGATCGCATGGAGGGGAATGGCTACACCTTC
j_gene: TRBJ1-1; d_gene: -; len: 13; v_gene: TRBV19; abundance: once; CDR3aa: CASSPALNTEAFF; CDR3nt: TGTGCCAGTAGTCCCGCATTGAACACTGAAGCTTTCTTT
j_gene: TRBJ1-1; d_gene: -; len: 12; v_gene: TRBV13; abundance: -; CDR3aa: CASSSWNTEAFF; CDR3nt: TGTGCCAGCAGCTCTTGGAACACTGAAGCTTTCTTT
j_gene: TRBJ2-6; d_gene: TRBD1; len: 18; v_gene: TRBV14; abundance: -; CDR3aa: CASSQESRGLSGANVLTF; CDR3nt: TGTGCCAGCAGCCAAGAATCCAGGGGGCTCTCTGGGGCCAACGTCCTGACTTTC
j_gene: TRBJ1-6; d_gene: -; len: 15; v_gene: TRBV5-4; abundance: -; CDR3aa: CASSPRTGRTSPLHF; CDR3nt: TGTGCCAGCAGCCCCCGTACAGGGAGGACCTCTCCCCTCCACTTT
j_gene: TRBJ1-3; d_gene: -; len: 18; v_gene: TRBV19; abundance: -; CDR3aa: CASSIDGVQGDSGNTIYF; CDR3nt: TGTGCCAGTAGTATTGACGGGGTACAGGGCGACTCTGGAAACACCATATATTTT
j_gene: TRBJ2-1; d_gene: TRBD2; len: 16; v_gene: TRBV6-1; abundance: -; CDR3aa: CASSVLGAGVYNEQFF; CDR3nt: TGTGCCAGCAGTGTCCTCGGGGCGGGAGTCTACAATGAGCAGTTCTTC
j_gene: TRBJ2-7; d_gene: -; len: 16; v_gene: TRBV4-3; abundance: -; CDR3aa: CASSQEALSNAYEQYF; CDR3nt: TGCGCCAGCAGCCAAGAGGCACTTTCTAACGCCTACGAACAGTACTTC
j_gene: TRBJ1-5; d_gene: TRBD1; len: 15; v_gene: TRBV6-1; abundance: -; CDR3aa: CASSATGGSNQPQHF; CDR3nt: TGTGCCAGCAGCGCGACAGGGGGAAGCAATCAGCCCCAGCATTTT